This TCR beta chain was obtained from a study of blood T cell repertoires in COVID-19. At the level of the study: Specimens from acute and convalescent COVID-19 originated in the United States, Italy and Spain. PBMCs, B-cell-depleted T cells, or T cells provided the cDNA or gDNA that made up the material.

The CDR3 loop spans 16 amino acids. V lost 4 bases to trimming and J lost 2 bases, with 16 bases between them. Germline values: CDR1 SGHTA, CDR2 FQGTGA. In the original analysis: Estimated nucleated cell counts came from reference gene primer amplification. Repertoires were generated with immunoSEQ multiplex PCR, while TCRdb's copy carries only in-frame clones and drops some. Clonal size and the V and J genes are those of that table, whereas D and trimming came from the DNA. This sample has under 130,000 clones, with about 90% found just once. The chain links TRBV7-3 to TRBJ2-3, with a weak D call TRBD2 (5 bases). The origin of this receptor is a human donor in a cohort sampled during active COVID-19. Material for sequencing was peripheral blood. CDR3 in amino acids: CASSSNPGKATDTQYF. CDR3 in DNA: TGTGCCAGCAGCTCTAACCCCGGGAAGGCCACAGATACGCAGTATTTT. The whole variable domain, remainder taken from reference TRBV7-3 and TRBJ2-3, is GAGVSQTPSNKVTEKGKYVELRCDPISGHTALYWYRQSLGQGPEFLIYFQGTGAADDSGLPNDRFFAVRPEGSVSTLKIQRTERGDSAVYLCASSSNPGKATDTQYFGPGTRLTVL.